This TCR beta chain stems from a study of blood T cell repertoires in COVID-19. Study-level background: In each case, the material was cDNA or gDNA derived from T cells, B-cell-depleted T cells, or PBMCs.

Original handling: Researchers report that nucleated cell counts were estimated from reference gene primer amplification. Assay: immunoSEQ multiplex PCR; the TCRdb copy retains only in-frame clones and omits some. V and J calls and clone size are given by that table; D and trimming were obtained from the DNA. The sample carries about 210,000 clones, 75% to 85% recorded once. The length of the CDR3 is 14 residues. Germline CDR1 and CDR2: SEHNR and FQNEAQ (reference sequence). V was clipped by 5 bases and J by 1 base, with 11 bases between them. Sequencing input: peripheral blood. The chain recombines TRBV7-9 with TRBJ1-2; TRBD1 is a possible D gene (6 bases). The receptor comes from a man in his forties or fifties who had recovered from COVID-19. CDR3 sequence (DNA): TGTGCCAGCAGCACCTGGACAGATAACTATGGCTACACCTTC. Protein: CASSTWTDNYGYTF.